This T cell receptor (beta chain) was sequenced during a study of CD4 T cells in relation to SARS-CoV-2 and coronaviruses. Across the study: Of the patients, about 8 were male, a few female, two Hispanic.

A remark on this clone: The antigen is undetermined.

Uncultured naive and memory CD4+ T cells supplied DNA for deep TCR-beta sequencing. Clones were sequenced by immunoSEQ multiplex PCR, and TCRdb holds only the in-frame ones, with some missing. In the table there are under 50,000 clones, more than 75% of which are singletons. Study findings and constraints: In roughly 60% of donors, memory CD4+ clonotypes crossrecognized SARS-CoV-2 and at least one common cold coronavirus spike.

The sequence came from an adult with COVID-19. What was sequenced was memory CD4+ T cells from PBMCs.

The CDR3 region is CASSTRQYYEQYF. The CDR3 nucleotides read TGTGCCAGCAGTACCCGACAATACTACGAGCAGTACTTC. The gene calls are TRBV6-6 and TRBJ2-7; D is unclear. CDR1 is MNHNY and CDR2 is SVGAGI in the germline V gene (reference sequence). The CDR3 consists of 13 residues. Trimming took off 5 bases at V and 3 bases at J, with 11 bases between the two ends.